These T cell receptor beta chains were read from a single sample in a study of cytomegalovirus exposure and HLA in healthy donors. The protocol was immunoSEQ multiplex PCR, while the TCRdb copy is restricted to in-frame clones and leaves out a portion. The profile shows 200,000 or so clones, about 81% of them singletons. Sequencing input: PBMCs. These receptors were taken from a woman aged 18-35 years in good health and CMV-seropositive. Both conserved end residues are part of each CDR3. Each record gives: D gene, V gene, clone size, J gene, CDR3 protein, CDR3 DNA. The D gene is left open where the match is weak. The listing skips clone size in some rows; elsewhere it reads once, few, many or a size class.

d_call: .; v_call: TRBV6-1; clone_size: .; j_call: TRBJ2-1; cdr3_aa: CASTLGAYNEQFF; cdr3_nt: TGTGCCAGCACCCTTGGAGCATACAATGAGCAGTTCTTC
d_call: .; v_call: TRBV7-9; clone_size: .; j_call: TRBJ2-5; cdr3_aa: CASSPRGPETQYF; cdr3_nt: TGTGCCAGCAGCCCGCGGGGGCCGGAGACCCAGTACTTC
d_call: TRBD2; v_call: TRBV19; clone_size: .; j_call: TRBJ2-1; cdr3_aa: CASSISTSGGSYNEQFF; cdr3_nt: TGTGCCAGTAGTATATCAACTAGCGGGGGCTCCTACAATGAGCAGTTCTTC
d_call: TRBD1; v_call: TRBV2; clone_size: .; j_call: TRBJ2-2; cdr3_aa: CALTRGQGGELFF; cdr3_nt: TGTGCCCTCACGAGGGGGCAAGGCGGGGAGCTGTTTTTT
d_call: .; v_call: TRBV4-3; clone_size: .; j_call: TRBJ1-1; cdr3_aa: CASSQEDTTNTEAFF; cdr3_nt: TGCGCCAGCAGCCAAGAGGACACGACGAACACTGAAGCTTTCTTT
d_call: .; v_call: TRBV19; clone_size: .; j_call: TRBJ1-2; cdr3_aa: CAGRGGYGYTF; cdr3_nt: TGTGCCGGGCGGGGGGGCTATGGCTACACCTTC
d_call: TRBD2; v_call: TRBV11-2; clone_size: few; j_call: TRBJ2-1; cdr3_aa: CASSFGGGNNEQFF; cdr3_nt: TGTGCCAGCAGCTTCGGGGGGGGAAACAATGAGCAGTTCTTC
d_call: .; v_call: TRBV6-1; clone_size: .; j_call: TRBJ2-7; cdr3_aa: CASSEGGSYEQYF; cdr3_nt: TGTGCCAGCAGTGAGGGGGGCTCCTACGAGCAGTACTTC
d_call: .; v_call: TRBV11-1; clone_size: .; j_call: TRBJ1-6; cdr3_aa: CASSSPRGGAWTSPLHF; cdr3_nt: TGTGCCAGCAGCTCACCCCGCGGGGGCGCGTGGACTTCACCCCTCCACTTT
d_call: TRBD1; v_call: TRBV28; clone_size: .; j_call: TRBJ1-5; cdr3_aa: CASSTGTDDQPQHF; cdr3_nt: TGTGCCAGCAGTACCGGGACAGATGATCAGCCCCAGCATTTT
d_call: .; v_call: TRBV6-6; clone_size: .; j_call: TRBJ2-3; cdr3_aa: CASSSLKSTDTQYF; cdr3_nt: TGTGCCAGCAGCTCACTAAAAAGCACAGATACGCAGTATTTT
d_call: .; v_call: TRBV11-2; clone_size: .; j_call: TRBJ2-5; cdr3_aa: CASSSVRQVAAEETQYF; cdr3_nt: TGTGCCAGCAGCTCGGTCCGACAGGTTGCGGCTGAAGAGACCCAGTACTTC
d_call: .; v_call: TRBV5-5; clone_size: .; j_call: TRBJ2-1; cdr3_aa: CASSLESPQADEQFF; cdr3_nt: TGTGCCAGCAGCTTGGAATCCCCCCAGGCCGATGAGCAGTTCTTC
d_call: TRBD1; v_call: TRBV2; clone_size: .; j_call: TRBJ1-6; cdr3_aa: CASSSGQASISPLHF; cdr3_nt: TGTGCCAGCAGCAGTGGACAGGCGTCGATCTCACCCCTCCACTTT
d_call: .; v_call: TRBV11-3; clone_size: .; j_call: TRBJ1-2; cdr3_aa: CASSLEGRGGNYGYTF; cdr3_nt: TGTGCCAGCAGCCTTGAAGGCCGAGGGGGTAACTATGGCTACACCTTC
d_call: TRBD1; v_call: TRBV7-2; clone_size: .; j_call: TRBJ1-2; cdr3_aa: CASISRDRALANYGYTF; cdr3_nt: TGTGCCAGCATCTCCCGGGACAGGGCTCTCGCTAACTATGGCTACACCTTC
d_call: .; v_call: TRBV5-6; clone_size: .; j_call: TRBJ2-5; cdr3_aa: CASSLETAQETQYF; cdr3_nt: TGTGCCAGCAGCTTGGAAACAGCCCAAGAGACCCAGTACTTC
d_call: TRBD2; v_call: TRBV6-4; clone_size: .; j_call: TRBJ2-1; cdr3_aa: CASSEGLAEPNEQFF; cdr3_nt: TGTGCCAGCAGTGAAGGGCTAGCGGAGCCTAATGAGCAGTTCTTC
d_call: .; v_call: TRBV10-3; clone_size: .; j_call: TRBJ1-2; cdr3_aa: CAISESKTGGGRYGYTF; cdr3_nt: TGTGCCATCAGTGAGTCCAAGACTGGCGGGGGTCGGTATGGCTACACCTTC
d_call: .; v_call: TRBV21-1; clone_size: .; j_call: TRBJ1-4; cdr3_aa: CAMRQGKGEKLFF; cdr3_nt: TGTGCGATGAGGCAGGGAAAGGGAGAAAAACTGTTTTTT
d_call: .; v_call: TRBV7-3; clone_size: .; j_call: TRBJ2-3; cdr3_aa: CASSLTGTGADTQYF; cdr3_nt: TGTGCCAGCAGCTTAACGGGTACGGGGGCAGATACGCAGTATTTT
d_call: .; v_call: TRBV5-4; clone_size: .; j_call: TRBJ2-7; cdr3_aa: CASSPGLGGSYEQYF; cdr3_nt: TGTGCCAGCAGCCCGGGCCTAGGCGGGTCCTACGAGCAGTACTTC
d_call: TRBD2; v_call: TRBV5-1; clone_size: .; j_call: TRBJ2-5; cdr3_aa: CASSPLAGTQETQYF; cdr3_nt: TGCGCCAGCAGCCCACTAGCGGGGACGCAAGAGACCCAGTACTTC
d_call: .; v_call: TRBV19; clone_size: .; j_call: TRBJ1-5; cdr3_aa: CASRLHRGQPQHF; cdr3_nt: TGTGCCAGTAGACTCCATAGAGGTCAGCCCCAGCATTTT
d_call: TRBD2; v_call: TRBV5-1; clone_size: .; j_call: TRBJ2-3; cdr3_aa: CASSLTSRGGGAGDTQYF; cdr3_nt: TGCGCCAGCAGCTTGACTTCCCGTGGCGGGGGAGCAGGGGATACGCAGTATTTT
d_call: .; v_call: TRBV30; clone_size: .; j_call: TRBJ1-3; cdr3_aa: CAWSTGVSGNTIYF; cdr3_nt: TGTGCCTGGAGTACGGGAGTCTCTGGAAACACCATATATTTT